This T cell receptor beta chain was captured by sequencing in a study of T cells in Graves' hyperthyroidism and ophthalmopathy. There were TCR beta CDR3 regions amplified from RNA transcripts. First-round RT-PCR targeting the TCR CDR3 was performed with the HTBI primer set. MiXCR, run by TCRdb on the multiplex PCR reads, gives a single entry per CDR3 protein. Among a few hundred thousand distinct CDR3 sequences, roughly 50% were seen once, and the ten largest hold around 8%. CDR1 is DFQATT, CDR2 SNEGSKA, per germline (reference sequence). The CDR3 is made up of 13 amino acids. V shed 5 bases, J shed 10 bases, and the junction held 13 bases outside the gene matches.

V usage is TRBV20-1 and J usage is TRBJ1-1; 7 nucleotides line up with TRBD1. This TCR was recovered from a woman aged 18-35 years with Graves' hyperthyroidism. Source material: peripheral blood or thyroid tissue (not recorded which). CDR3 sequence: CSAHRQGPRGAFF. The DNA of the CDR3 is TGCAGTGCTCATCGACAGGGACCTAGGGGAGCTTTCTTT.